This entry lists 11 T cell receptor beta chains sequenced from one sample in a study of T cell changes during pregnancy in multiple sclerosis. Only in-frame clones appear in the TCRdb table, and some are missing; sequencing was by immunoSEQ multiplex PCR. The sample carries 25,000 to 35,000 clones, approximately 89% recorded once. The sample consisted of CD8+ T cells from peripheral blood mononuclear cells, taken in the first trimester of pregnancy. These receptors came from a female donor with multiple sclerosis, enrolled in a pregnancy study.

Of note for this clone: Distinct nucleotide sequences in the sample also encode this CDR3. V gene TRBV6-4 combines with J gene TRBJ2-1; possible D gene TRBD2, 6 bases. Trimming cost V 0 bases and J 1 base, with 7 bases left between them. The V gene's germline CDR1 is MRHNA and CDR2 SNTAGT. The CDR3 loop spans 15 amino acids. CDR3 loop: CASSDSSGSYNEQFF. The DNA for the CDR3 is TGTGCCAGCAGTGACTCAAGCGGGTCCTACAATGAGCAGTTCTTC.

The chain joins TRBV9 to TRBJ2-7; TRBD2 matches at 11 bases. From germline, CDR1 is SGDLS and CDR2 YYNGEE. J was trimmed by 5 bases and V by 2 bases; bases with no gene match: 6. The CDR3 runs to 15 residues. The CDR3 region has the DNA TGTGCCAGCAGCGTGTTAGCGGGAGGGAGTGACGAGCAGTACTTC. Protein: CASSVLAGGSDEQYF. The variable domain in full, completed from reference TRBV9 and TRBJ2-7, reads DSGVTQTPKHLITATGQRVTLRCSPRSGDLSVYWYQQSLDQGLQFLIQYYNGEERAKGNILERFSAQQFPDLHSELNLSSLELGDSALYFCASSVLAGGSDEQYFGPGTRLTVT.

The genes are TRBV7-2 and TRBJ2-7; maybe TRBD2 (5 bases). The V gene's germline CDR1 is SGHTA and CDR2 FQGNSA. The CDR3 consists of 16 residues. Trimming left V 4 bases short and J 2 bases short, with 18 bases between. CDR3 loop: CASSYLSRGYTYEQYF. For the CDR3, the DNA is TGTGCCAGCAGCTATTTATCCCGGGGTTATACCTACGAGCAGTACTTC.

The rearrangement uses TRBV7-9 and TRBJ1-4; D uncertain. With 1 base removed from V and 10 bases from J, the gap between germline ends came to 7 bases. The CDR3 contains 12 residues. From germline, CDR1 is SEHNR and CDR2 FQNEAQ (reference sequence). In DNA form, the CDR3 reads TGTGCCAGCAGCTTAGGGGGAGGAAAACTGTTTTTT. The encoded protein is CASSLGGGKLFF.

The chain joins TRBV7-9 to TRBJ2-1, with D perhaps TRBD2 (6 bases). Per germline, CDR1 SEHNR and CDR2 FQNEAQ (reference sequence). This CDR3 comprises 12 residues. The ends were cut back, 4 bases at V and 14 bases at J, with 15 bases in the middle. CDR3 sequence: CASSSTGEKKFF. In nucleotides, the CDR3 is TGTGCCAGCAGCTCGACGGGGGAGAAGAAGTTCTTC.

This clone was counted between two and nine times. This chain uses TRBV5-1 with TRBJ1-1, with 8 bases aligning to TRBD1. V was pared by 2 bases and J by 1 base, with 10 bases of the junction left unmatched. CDR1 and CDR2 (germline): SGHRS, YFSETQ. The CDR3 covers 17 residues. CDR3 sequence (DNA): TGCGCCAGCAGCTTTCTCCCCCCGACAGGGGAGAACACTGAAGCTTTCTTT. Its protein is CASSFLPPTGENTEAFF.

The V call is TRBV19, the J call TRBJ2-7, with D possibly TRBD2 on 6 matching bases. The germline gives CDR1 LNHDA, CDR2 SQIVND (reference sequence). Trimming took off 5 bases at V and 7 bases at J, with 9 bases between the two ends. This CDR3 is built from 11 residues. CDR3 DNA sequence: TGTGCCAGTAGTCCCGGGACTGAGCAGTACTTC. It yields the protein CASSPGTEQYF.

This chain joins TRBV5-4 and TRBJ1-2; 7 nucleotides line up with TRBD1. The CDR3 sequence is 14 residues long. V shed 2 bases and J 9 bases; nucleotides not matched to a gene: 10. Germline CDR1 SGHNT, CDR2 YYREEE (reference sequence). The CDR3 spells CASSLNQGGIRYTF. Here the CDR3 DNA reads TGTGCCAGCAGCTTAAACCAGGGGGGAATACGCTACACCTTC.

The chain recombines TRBV5-4 with TRBJ2-4; 14 nucleotides line up with TRBD2. Germline CDR1 and CDR2: SGHNT and YYREEE (reference sequence). CDR3 length: 18 residues. V was pared by 8 bases and J by 1 base, with 11 bases of the junction left unmatched. The CDR3 region is CASMPGLAGGVAKNIQYF. CDR3 sequence (DNA): TGTGCCAGTATGCCCGGACTAGCGGGAGGAGTGGCCAAAAACATTCAGTACTTC.

The chain joins TRBV4-3 to TRBJ2-7; TRBD2 might be the D (6 bases). The V end lost 1 base, the J end lost 3 bases, and 19 bases lay between the germline ends. This CDR3 region has 17 residues. CDR1 is LGHNA and CDR2 is YSLEER in the germline V gene. Here the CDR3 DNA reads TGCGCCAGCAGCCAAGTCTTGGCTGGAGGGCCAAACTACGAGCAGTACTTC. It codes for CASSQVLAGGPNYEQYF.

The chain couples TRBV7-6 to TRBJ2-2; 12 bases are shared with TRBD1. Trimming at V came to 1 base and at J to 1 base, leaving 10 bases not matched to a gene. This CDR3 is 20 amino acids long. Germline values: CDR1 SGHVS, CDR2 FNYEAQ. For the CDR3, the DNA is TGTGCCAGCAGCTTAGTATTAGGGACAGGGGGCGTTTTGAACACCGGGGAGCTGTTTTTT. This encodes CASSLVLGTGGVLNTGELFF.